The 3 T cell receptor beta chains in this list originate from one sample, sequenced in a study of identical twins. TCRdb fed the 5' RACE reads into MiXCR, producing one record per CDR3 protein. This table holds 650,000 to 750,000 distinct CDR3 sequences, around 20% found once. These same records also appear under a second study, on T cells expressing NK-cell markers.

Sequencing used PBMCs. These receptors were obtained from a woman between 18 and 30 years old in good health.

In this sample, this clonotype turned up many times. V and J are TRBV20-1 and TRBJ1-1; D remains ambiguous. V gave up 5 bases and J gave up 12 bases, with 22 bases separating them. The CDR3 sequence is 13 residues long. Per the germline V gene, CDR1 is DFQATT and CDR2 is SNEGSKA (reference sequence). CDR3 nucleotides: TGCAGTGCTCGTTCCCCGGGTGGGGAAGGTACTTTCTTT. Translation gives CSARSPGGEGTFF.

The chain employs TRBV7-9 and TRBJ2-1, with 13 bases aligning to TRBD2. V lost 7 bases, J lost 8 bases, and 11 bases stayed unmatched. The CDR3 runs 16 residues. Per the germline V gene, CDR1 is SEHNR and CDR2 is FQNEAQ (reference sequence). The CDR3 region has the DNA TGTGCCAGCAAACTACTAGCGGGGGGGCCCGGGCATGAGCAGTTCTTC. Translated, it gives CASKLLAGGPGHEQFF.

In its sample, this clonotype was seen a few times. V gene TRBV2 combines with J gene TRBJ2-1; D remains ambiguous. The CDR3 sequence is 14 residues long. V dropped 3 bases and J dropped 5 bases, with 11 bases sitting between them. CDR1 is SNHLY and CDR2 is FYNNEI in the germline V gene. CDR3 sequence (DNA): TGTGCCAGCAGTGACCCCCGAAGTGACAATGAGCAGTTCTTC. Translated: CASSDPRSDNEQFF.